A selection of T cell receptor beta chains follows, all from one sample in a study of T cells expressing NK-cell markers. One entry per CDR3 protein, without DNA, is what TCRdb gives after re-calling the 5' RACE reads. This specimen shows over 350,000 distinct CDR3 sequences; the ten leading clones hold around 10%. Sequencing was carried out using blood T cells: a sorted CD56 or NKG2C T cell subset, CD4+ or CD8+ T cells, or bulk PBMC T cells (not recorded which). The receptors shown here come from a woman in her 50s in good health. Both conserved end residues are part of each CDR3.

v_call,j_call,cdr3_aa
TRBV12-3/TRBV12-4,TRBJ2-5,CASLLVQGETQYF
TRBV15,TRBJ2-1,CATSRDRDSSGLAGQFF
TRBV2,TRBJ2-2,CASSVGGINTGELFF
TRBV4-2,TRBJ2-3,CASSQPSLSGADTQYF
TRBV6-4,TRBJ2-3,CASSDSQGTSTDTQYF
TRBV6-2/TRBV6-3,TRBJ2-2,CASSYEGTSGELFF
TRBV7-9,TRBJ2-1,CASSSSSPGNEQFF
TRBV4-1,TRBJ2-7,CASSQIGQSYEQYF
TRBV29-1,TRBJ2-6,CSVGGTDVPSGANVLTF
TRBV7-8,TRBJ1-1,CASSPRTRTANTEAFF
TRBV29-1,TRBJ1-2,CSVEFGEKVGYTF
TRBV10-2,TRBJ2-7,CASRGPGLAGNYEQYF
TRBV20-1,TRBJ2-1,CSARDPSAGALNEQFF
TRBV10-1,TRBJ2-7,CASSESLAGNPLEQYF
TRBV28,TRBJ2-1,CASRGTSGSYNEQFF
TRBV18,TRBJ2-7,CASSPPGLPFHYEQYF
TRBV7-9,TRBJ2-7,CASSFEGSSYEQYF
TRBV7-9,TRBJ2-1,CASSLVAALNEQFF
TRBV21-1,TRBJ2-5,CAPKGGKGETQYF